These T cell receptor beta chains were read from a single sample in a study of blood T cells in healthy people across ages. MiXCR, run by TCRdb on the 5' RACE reads, gives a single entry per CDR3 protein. The sample consists of around 780,000 distinct CDR3 sequences, approximately 60% of them appearing once. Sequencing input: blood. The receptors derive from a man aged 35-49 years in good health. Both conserved end residues are part of each CDR3. A D gene is named only where the DNA matches it firmly. For some rows the clone size is stated as once, few or many, or as a class when expanded; others skip it.

TRBJ2-5	TRBV16	-	-	CASLRPGSRYNEQYF	TGTGCCAGCCTAAGACCGGGATCGCGGTACAATGAGCAGTACTTC
TRBJ2-1	TRBV19	-	few	CASRNTGSNNEQFF	TGTGCCAGTAGAAATACAGGCTCAAACAATGAGCAGTTCTTC
TRBJ2-4	TRBV12-3/TRBV12-4	TRBD1	-	CASMGDRGKNIQYF	TGTGCCAGCATGGGGGACAGGGGAAAAAACATTCAGTACTTC
TRBJ1-4	TRBV3-1	-	-	CASSQGKLFF	TGTGCCAGCAGCCAGGGTAAACTGTTTTTT
TRBJ2-7	TRBV5-1	-	few	CASSLAFGQGSYEQYF	TGCGCCAGCAGCTTGGCGTTCGGACAAGGCTCCTACGAGCAGTACTTC
TRBJ1-2	TRBV28	-	-	CASSLFRTDYGYTF	TGTGCCAGCAGCCTATTCCGGACAGACTATGGCTACACCTTC
TRBJ2-2	TRBV12-3/TRBV12-4	TRBD2	-	CASSSTAGGLIGELFF	TGTGCCAGCAGTTCGACAGCGGGGGGATTGATCGGGGAGCTGTTTTTT
TRBJ2-5	TRBV5-1	TRBD2	few	CASSLQGGSETQYF	TGCGCCAGCAGCCTCCAGGGAGGGTCGGAGACCCAGTACTTC
TRBJ1-1	TRBV5-1	TRBD1	few	CASSTQTGAGTEAFF	TGCGCCAGCAGCACCCAGACAGGGGCGGGCACTGAAGCTTTCTTT
TRBJ1-2	TRBV7-2	-	-	CASSFSQGSPNYGYTF	TGTGCCAGCAGCTTCTCTCAGGGCAGTCCTAACTATGGCTACACCTTC
TRBJ2-1	TRBV2	TRBD1	-	CASSSDRGRGTQFF	TGTGCCAGCAGCTCCGACAGGGGGAGAGGAACCCAGTTCTTC
TRBJ2-5	TRBV5-1	-	-	CASSLGETPQETQYF	TGCGCCAGCAGCTTGGGGGAGACGCCACAAGAGACCCAGTACTTC
TRBJ1-5	TRBV2	-	-	CASSDGSRALDQPQHF	TGTGCCAGCAGTGATGGGTCGCGGGCGTTGGATCAGCCCCAGCATTTT
TRBJ2-7	TRBV6-2/TRBV6-3	-	-	CASSYSLNSYEQYF	TGTGCCAGCAGTTACTCGTTAAACTCCTACGAGCAGTACTTC
TRBJ2-1	TRBV24-1	TRBD2	few	CATSDLQTGGLNEQFF	TGTGCCACCAGTGATTTGCAAACGGGAGGTCTCAATGAGCAGTTCTTC
TRBJ2-1	TRBV29-1	-	-	CSDGGNEQFF	TGCAGCGACGGCGGGAATGAGCAGTTCTTC
TRBJ2-7	TRBV7-8	-	-	CASSLEGEGGPSYEQYF	TGTGCCAGCAGCTTAGAGGGCGAGGGAGGACCTTCCTACGAGCAGTACTTC
TRBJ1-2	TRBV3-1	-	-	CASSQADSLYGYTF	TGTGCCAGCAGCCAAGCGGACAGTTTGTATGGCTACACCTTC
TRBJ2-5	TRBV9	-	few	CASTPGNPETQYF	TGTGCCAGCACCCCCGGGAATCCCGAGACCCAGTACTTC
TRBJ2-6	TRBV7-9	-	-	CASSFERGRIISGANVLTF	TGTGCCAGCAGCTTTGAACGGGGGCGTATTATATCTGGGGCCAACGTCCTGACTTTC
TRBJ2-7	TRBV25-1	-	-	CATSIGTYEQYF	TGTGCCACGTCCATCGGGACCTACGAGCAGTACTTC
TRBJ2-5	TRBV7-3	-	few	CASSLNWGETQYF	TGTGCCAGCAGCTTAAATTGGGGAGAGACCCAGTACTTC
TRBJ2-7	TRBV28	TRBD1	few	CASRSAGTAYEQYF	TGTGCCAGCAGATCAGCCGGGACAGCCTACGAGCAGTACTTC
TRBJ2-1	TRBV14	-	once	CAGRVTGTPYNEQFF	TGTGCCGGCAGAGTTACAGGGACTCCATACAATGAGCAGTTCTTC
TRBJ1-2	TRBV20-1	TRBD1	once	CSARGAKGGGYGYTF	TGCAGTGCTAGAGGGGCTAAAGGGGGCGGGTATGGCTACACCTTC
TRBJ2-2	TRBV5-1	-	many	CASGGAVNTGELFF	TGCGCCAGCGGGGGAGCTGTTAACACCGGGGAGCTGTTTTTT
TRBJ2-3	TRBV6-2/TRBV6-3	-	few	CASSYLGESEPKDTQYF	TGTGCCAGCAGTTACCTGGGTGAATCGGAACCGAAAGATACGCAGTATTTT
TRBJ1-5	TRBV5-1	-	-	CASSLAERASNQPQHF	TGCGCCAGCAGCTTGGCCGAGAGGGCCAGCAATCAGCCCCAGCATTTT
TRBJ2-7	TRBV29-1	-	few	CSAWGSYEQYF	TGCAGCGCGTGGGGGAGCTACGAGCAGTACTTC
TRBJ2-5	TRBV7-3	TRBD1	-	CASEDRGRNEQYF	TGTGCCAGCGAGGACAGGGGCCGCAATGAGCAGTACTTC
TRBJ2-3	TRBV6-1	TRBD2	-	CASSEGSSGNPSTDTQYF	TGTGCCAGCAGTGAAGGGTCTAGCGGGAACCCTAGCACAGATACGCAGTATTTT
TRBJ2-3	TRBV24-1	TRBD1	-	CATSKGTGADTQYF	TGTGCCACCTCAAAGGGGACAGGGGCAGATACGCAGTATTTT
TRBJ2-1	TRBV15	-	-	CASSRGAGADNEQFF	TGTGCCTCCAGCAGGGGGGCGGGGGCGGACAATGAGCAGTTCTTC
TRBJ2-5	TRBV29-1	-	few	CSVVFPVTPQTQYF	TGCAGCGTTGTGTTCCCAGTTACTCCCCAGACCCAGTACTTC
TRBJ1-4	TRBV7-9	-	once	CASSSRGLTNEKLFF	TGTGCCAGCAGCAGTCGGGGTTTGACTAATGAAAAACTGTTTTTT
TRBJ1-2	TRBV4-1	-	-	CASSQVNQGPGYTF	TGCGCCAGCAGCCAAGTAAATCAGGGTCCCGGCTACACCTTC
TRBJ2-3	TRBV6-5	-	-	CASRARGTDTQYF	TGTGCCAGCAGGGCTAGGGGCACAGATACGCAGTATTTT
TRBJ2-5	TRBV3-1	-	once	CASSFYGGPNQETQYF	TGTGCCAGCAGCTTTTACGGGGGGCCAAACCAAGAGACCCAGTACTTC
TRBJ1-1	TRBV7-9	-	once	CASSLAAGPGTEAFF	TGTGCCAGCAGCTTAGCAGCGGGTCCGGGGACTGAAGCTTTCTTT
TRBJ2-7	TRBV4-3	-	-	CASSQDTNYEQYF	TGCGCCAGCAGCCAAGATACGAACTACGAGCAGTACTTC
TRBJ1-1	TRBV5-1	-	-	CASSLGAMGNTEAFF	TGCGCCAGCAGCTTGGGCGCCATGGGGAACACTGAAGCTTTCTTT
TRBJ2-4	TRBV9	-	-	CASSAAAQPNIQYF	TGTGCCAGCAGCGCCGCAGCACAGCCAAACATCCAGTACTTC
TRBJ2-7	TRBV10-3	TRBD1	-	CATSDPKDRAYEQYF	TGTGCCACCAGTGATCCAAAGGACAGGGCCTACGAGCAGTACTTC
TRBJ1-4	TRBV20-1	TRBD1	-	CSARALPDRVQSATNEKLFF	TGCAGTGCTAGAGCCCTACCCGACAGGGTCCAATCTGCAACTAATGAAAAACTGTTTTTT
TRBJ2-6	TRBV10-3	-	-	CAIRGTAVGRPAYGANVLTF	TGTGCCATCAGGGGGACGGCCGTGGGTAGACCCGCTTATGGGGCCAACGTCCTGACTTTC
TRBJ2-2	TRBV7-2	TRBD1	-	CASSLGGRTGSTGELFF	TGTGCCAGCAGCTTAGGGGGTCGGACAGGGAGCACCGGGGAGCTGTTTTTT
TRBJ2-7	TRBV29-1	-	few	CSARLGGPYEQYF	TGCAGCGCTCGACTTGGGGGACCCTACGAGCAGTACTTC
TRBJ2-1	TRBV7-2	TRBD2	few	CASSPASGSSNEQFF	TGTGCCAGCAGCCCCGCTAGCGGGAGCTCAAATGAGCAGTTCTTC